A selection of T cell receptor beta chains follows, all from one sample in a study of cytomegalovirus exposure and HLA in healthy donors. Assay: immunoSEQ multiplex PCR; the TCRdb copy retains only in-frame clones and omits some. The data hold about 160,000 clones, with under 90% observed a single time. Sequenced: PBMCs. The receptors here all came from a woman younger than 35 in good health and CMV-seropositive. CDR3s include the opening cysteine and the closing phenylalanine or tryptophan. Fields, in order: J gene, V gene, CDR3 protein.

>TRBJ2-7|TRBV7-6
CASTPGGFGEQYF
>TRBJ1-1|TRBV7-9
CASREDSRTEAFF
>TRBJ2-7|TRBV5-6
CASSAGTGGYEQYF
>TRBJ2-3|TRBV5-1
CASSDITVSFTDTQYF
>TRBJ2-3|TRBV6-6
CASSYDDRGRGDTQYF
>TRBJ2-7|TRBV7-2
CASSPSGGRVEQYF
>TRBJ2-1|TRBV30
CAAATPTGRVFDEQFF
>TRBJ2-1|TRBV19
CASSVGGPYNEQFF
>TRBJ2-7|TRBV4-1
CASSRDRDSKYEQYF
>TRBJ2-3|TRBV18
CASSRVDRATDTQYF
>TRBJ1-1|TRBV7-2
CASSLVSAEAFF
>TRBJ1-1|TRBV5-1
CASSLDTMNTEAFF
>TRBJ2-7|TRBV9
CASSTDREISEQYF
>TRBJ2-1|TRBV10-3
CAISDSTSGNNEQFF
>TRBJ2-2|TRBV7-2
CASSFSSGSGTGELFF